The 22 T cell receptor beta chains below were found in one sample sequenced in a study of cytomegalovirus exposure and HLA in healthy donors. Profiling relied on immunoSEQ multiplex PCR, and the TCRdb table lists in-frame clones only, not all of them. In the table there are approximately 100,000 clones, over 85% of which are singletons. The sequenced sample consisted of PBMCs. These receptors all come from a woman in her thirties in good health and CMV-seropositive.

For the CDR3, the DNA is TGCGCCAGCCGCGTAGACAGCCTTGGGAACACCATATATTTT. This sequence encodes CASRVDSLGNTIYF. V gene TRBV5-1 combines with J gene TRBJ1-3; TRBD1 is a possible D gene (5 bases). The CDR3 consists of 14 residues. In germline, CDR1 is SGHRS, CDR2 YFSETQ. V gave up 7 bases and J gave up 7 bases, with 18 bases separating them.

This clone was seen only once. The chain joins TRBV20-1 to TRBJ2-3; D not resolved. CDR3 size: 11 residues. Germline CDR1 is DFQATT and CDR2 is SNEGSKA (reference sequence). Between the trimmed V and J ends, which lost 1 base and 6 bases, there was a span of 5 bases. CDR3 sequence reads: CSARAKDTQYF. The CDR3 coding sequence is TGCAGTGCTAGAGCTAAGGATACGCAGTATTTT.

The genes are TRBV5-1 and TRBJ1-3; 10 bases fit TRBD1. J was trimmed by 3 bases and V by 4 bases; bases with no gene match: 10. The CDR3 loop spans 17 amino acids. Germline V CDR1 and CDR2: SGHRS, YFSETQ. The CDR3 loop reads CASSPNRQGASGNTIYF. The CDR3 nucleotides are TGCGCCAGCAGCCCTAACCGACAGGGGGCAAGTGGAAACACCATATATTTT. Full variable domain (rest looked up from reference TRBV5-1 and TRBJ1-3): KAGVTQTPRYLIKTRGQQVTLSCSPISGHRSVSWYQQTPGQGLQFLFEYFSETQRNKGNFPGRFSGRQFSNSRSEMNVSTLELGDSALYLCASSPNRQGASGNTIYFGEGSWLTVV.

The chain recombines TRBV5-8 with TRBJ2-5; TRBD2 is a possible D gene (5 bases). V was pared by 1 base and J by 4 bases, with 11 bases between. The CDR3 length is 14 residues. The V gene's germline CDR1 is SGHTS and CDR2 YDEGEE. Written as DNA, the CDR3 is TGTGCCAGCAGCTTGTGGACCCTAGCAGAGACCCAGTACTTC. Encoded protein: CASSLWTLAETQYF.

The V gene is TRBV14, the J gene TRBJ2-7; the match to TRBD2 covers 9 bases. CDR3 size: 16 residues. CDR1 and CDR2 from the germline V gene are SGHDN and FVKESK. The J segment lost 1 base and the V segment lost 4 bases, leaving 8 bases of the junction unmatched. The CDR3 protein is CASSLLGGRGSYEQYF. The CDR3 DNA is TGTGCCAGCAGCCTCCTTGGCGGGAGGGGATCCTACGAGCAGTACTTC.

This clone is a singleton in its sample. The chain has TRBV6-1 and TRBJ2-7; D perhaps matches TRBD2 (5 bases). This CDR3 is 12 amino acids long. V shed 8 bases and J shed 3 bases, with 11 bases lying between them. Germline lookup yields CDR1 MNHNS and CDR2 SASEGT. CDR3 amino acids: CASHRGFYEQYF. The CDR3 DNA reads TGTGCCAGCCACAGAGGGTTCTACGAGCAGTACTTC.

Here the CDR3 reads CASSVATGGNSGNTIYF. CDR3 in DNA: TGTGCCAGCAGCGTAGCTACGGGGGGAAACTCTGGAAACACCATATATTTT. The chain has TRBV9 and TRBJ1-3, with D perhaps matching TRBD1 (5 bases). Trimming cost V 0 bases and J 0 bases, with 13 bases left between them. CDR1 and CDR2 from the germline V gene are SGDLS and YYNGEE. CDR3 size: 17 residues. Supplemented by reference TRBV9 and TRBJ1-3, the full variable domain reads DSGVTQTPKHLITATGQRVTLRCSPRSGDLSVYWYQQSLDQGLQFLIQYYNGEERAKGNILERFSAQQFPDLHSELNLSSLELGDSALYFCASSVATGGNSGNTIYFGEGSWLTVV.

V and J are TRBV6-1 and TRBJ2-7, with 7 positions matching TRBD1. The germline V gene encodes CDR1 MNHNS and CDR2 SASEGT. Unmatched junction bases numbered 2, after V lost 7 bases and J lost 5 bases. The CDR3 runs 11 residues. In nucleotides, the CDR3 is TGTGCCAGCATACAGGGGAACGAGCAGTACTTC. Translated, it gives CASIQGNEQYF.

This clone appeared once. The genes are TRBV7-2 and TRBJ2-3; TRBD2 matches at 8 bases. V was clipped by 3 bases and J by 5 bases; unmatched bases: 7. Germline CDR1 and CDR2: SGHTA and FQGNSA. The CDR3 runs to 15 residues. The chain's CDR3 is CASSLSGRREDTQYF. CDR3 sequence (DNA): TGTGCCAGCAGCTTGAGCGGGAGAAGGGAAGATACGCAGTATTTT.

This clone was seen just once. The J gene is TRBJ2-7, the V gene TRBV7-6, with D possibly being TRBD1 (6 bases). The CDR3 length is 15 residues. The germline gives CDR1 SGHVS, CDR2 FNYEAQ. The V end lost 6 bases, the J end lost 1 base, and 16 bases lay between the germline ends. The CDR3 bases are TGTGCCAGCAGTCCAGGGGTTCTGAGGTCCTACGAGCAGTACTTC. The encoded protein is CASSPGVLRSYEQYF.

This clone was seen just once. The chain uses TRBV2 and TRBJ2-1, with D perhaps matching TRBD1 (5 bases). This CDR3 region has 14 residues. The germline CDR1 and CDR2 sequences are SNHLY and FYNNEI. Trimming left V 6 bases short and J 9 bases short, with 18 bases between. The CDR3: CASSPRAGSIEQFF. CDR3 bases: TGTGCCAGCAGCCCCAGGGCCGGTAGTATTGAGCAGTTCTTC.

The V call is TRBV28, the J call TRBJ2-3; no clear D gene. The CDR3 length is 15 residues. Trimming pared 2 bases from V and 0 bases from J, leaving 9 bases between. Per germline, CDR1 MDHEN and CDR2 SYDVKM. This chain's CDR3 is CASSLKRSSTDTQYF. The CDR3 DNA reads TGTGCCAGCAGTTTAAAGAGGTCTAGCACAGATACGCAGTATTTT.

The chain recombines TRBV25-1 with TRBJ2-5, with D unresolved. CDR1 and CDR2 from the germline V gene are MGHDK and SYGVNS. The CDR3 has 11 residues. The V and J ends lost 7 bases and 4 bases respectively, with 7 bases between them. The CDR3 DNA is TGTGCCAGCAACTCACTAGAGACCCAGTACTTC. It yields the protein CASNSLETQYF.

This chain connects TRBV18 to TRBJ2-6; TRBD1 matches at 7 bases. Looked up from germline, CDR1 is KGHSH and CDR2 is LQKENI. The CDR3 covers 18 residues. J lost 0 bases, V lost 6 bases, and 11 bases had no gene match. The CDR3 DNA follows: TGTGCCAGCTCCCCGCTGGGACAGCCAAACTCTGGGGCCAACGTCCTGACTTTC. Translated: CASSPLGQPNSGANVLTF. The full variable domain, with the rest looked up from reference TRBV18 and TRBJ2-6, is NAGVMQNPRHLVRRRGQEARLRCSPMKGHSHVYWYRQLPEEGLKFMVYLQKENIIDESGMPKERFSAEFPKEGPSILRIQQVVRGDSAAYFCASSPLGQPNSGANVLTFGAGSRLTVL.

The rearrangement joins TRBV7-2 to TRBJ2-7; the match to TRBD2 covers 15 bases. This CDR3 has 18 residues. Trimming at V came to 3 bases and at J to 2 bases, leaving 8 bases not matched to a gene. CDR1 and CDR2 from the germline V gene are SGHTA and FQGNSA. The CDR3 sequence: CASSFPGLAGGRPYEQYF. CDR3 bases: TGTGCCAGCAGCTTCCCCGGACTAGCGGGAGGGCGGCCCTACGAGCAGTACTTC.

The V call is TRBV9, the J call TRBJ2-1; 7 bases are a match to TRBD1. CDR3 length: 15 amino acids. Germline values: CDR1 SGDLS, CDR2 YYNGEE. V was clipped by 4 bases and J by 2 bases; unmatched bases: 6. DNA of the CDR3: TGTGCCAGCAGCTTCCGAGGGGGCACCTACAATGAGCAGTTCTTC. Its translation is CASSFRGGTYNEQFF.

The CDR3, as DNA: TGTGCCAGCAGCCCGACTAGCGGGAGCCATTATGAGCAGTTCTTC. It codes for CASSPTSGSHYEQFF. The chain couples TRBV7-2 to TRBJ2-1; 12 nucleotides align to TRBD2. The CDR3 spans 15 residues. Germline CDR1 reads SGHTA; CDR2 reads FQGNSA. The junction had 7 bases not matched to a gene; V was cut back by 5 bases and J by 8 bases.

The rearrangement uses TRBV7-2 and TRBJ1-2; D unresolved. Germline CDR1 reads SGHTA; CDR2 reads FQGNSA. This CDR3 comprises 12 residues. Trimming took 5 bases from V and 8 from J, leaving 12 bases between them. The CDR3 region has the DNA TGTGCCAGCAGCGACCGGGGTAGCGGCTACACCTTC. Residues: CASSDRGSGYTF.

The CDR3 nucleotides are TGCGCCAGCACAAGCGGGAGACAATCCTACAATGAGCAGTTCTTC. Translating it yields CASTSGRQSYNEQFF. The J gene is TRBJ2-1, the V gene TRBV5-1; the match to TRBD2 covers 8 bases. CDR3 length: 15 residues. Germline V gene sequence: CDR1 SGHRS, CDR2 YFSETQ. V lost 6 bases, J lost 1 base, and 6 bases stayed unmatched.

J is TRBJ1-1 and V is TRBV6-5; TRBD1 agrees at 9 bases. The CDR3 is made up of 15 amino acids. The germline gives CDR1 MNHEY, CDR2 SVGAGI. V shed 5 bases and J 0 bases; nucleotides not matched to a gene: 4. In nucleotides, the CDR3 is TGTGCCAGCAGTGCGGGACAGGGTCTGAACACTGAAGCTTTCTTT. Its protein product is CASSAGQGLNTEAFF.

The CDR3 coding sequence is TGTGCCAGCAGCGAAGGCCTACAGGGGAGTCAGCCCCAGCATTTT. Its protein is CASSEGLQGSQPQHF. This sequence joins TRBV7-2 and TRBJ1-5, with 7 bases matching TRBD1. Germline trimming cut 5 bases from V and 6 bases from J; bases unmatched to any gene: 10. Germline V gene data show CDR1 as SGHTA and CDR2 as FQGNSA. The CDR3 sequence is 15 residues long.

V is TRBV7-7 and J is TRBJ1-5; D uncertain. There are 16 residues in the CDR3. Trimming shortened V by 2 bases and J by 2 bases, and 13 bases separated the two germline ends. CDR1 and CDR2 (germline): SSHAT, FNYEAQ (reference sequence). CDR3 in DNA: TGTGCCAGCAGCTTACGGGGAGTAGTCGGCAATCAGCCCCAGCATTTT. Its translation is CASSLRGVVGNQPQHF.